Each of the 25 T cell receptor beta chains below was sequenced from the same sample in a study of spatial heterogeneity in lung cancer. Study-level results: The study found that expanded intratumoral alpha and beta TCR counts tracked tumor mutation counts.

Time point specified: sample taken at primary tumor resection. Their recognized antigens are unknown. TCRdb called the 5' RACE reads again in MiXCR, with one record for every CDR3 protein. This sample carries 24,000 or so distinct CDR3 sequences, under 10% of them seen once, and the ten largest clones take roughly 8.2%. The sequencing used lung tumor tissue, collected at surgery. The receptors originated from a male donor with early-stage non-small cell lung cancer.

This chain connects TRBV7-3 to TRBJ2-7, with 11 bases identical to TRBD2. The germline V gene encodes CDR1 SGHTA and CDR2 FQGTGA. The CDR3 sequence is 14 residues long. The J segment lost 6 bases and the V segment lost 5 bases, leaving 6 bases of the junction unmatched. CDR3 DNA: TGTGCCAGCAGCGCCGGGACTAGCGGTTCCGAGCAGTACTTC. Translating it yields CASSAGTSGSEQYF.

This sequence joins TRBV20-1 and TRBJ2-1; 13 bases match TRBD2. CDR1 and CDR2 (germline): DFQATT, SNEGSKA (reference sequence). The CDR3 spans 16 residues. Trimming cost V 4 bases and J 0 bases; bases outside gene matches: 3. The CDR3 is CSAMGLAGPSYNEQFF. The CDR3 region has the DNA TGCAGTGCTATGGGACTAGCGGGGCCCTCCTACAATGAGCAGTTCTTC.

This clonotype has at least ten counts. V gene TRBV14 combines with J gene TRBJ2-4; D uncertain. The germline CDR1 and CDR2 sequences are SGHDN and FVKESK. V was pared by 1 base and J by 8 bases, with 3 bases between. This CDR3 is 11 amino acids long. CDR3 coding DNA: TGTGCCAGCAGCCAAGGGGACATTCAGTACTTC. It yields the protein CASSQGDIQYF.

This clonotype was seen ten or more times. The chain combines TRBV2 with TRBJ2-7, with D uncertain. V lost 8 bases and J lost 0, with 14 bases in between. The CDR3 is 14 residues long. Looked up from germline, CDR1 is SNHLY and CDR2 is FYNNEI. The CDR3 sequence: CASQARKSSYEQYF. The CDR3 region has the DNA TGTGCCAGCCAAGCGCGGAAGAGCTCCTACGAGCAGTACTTC.

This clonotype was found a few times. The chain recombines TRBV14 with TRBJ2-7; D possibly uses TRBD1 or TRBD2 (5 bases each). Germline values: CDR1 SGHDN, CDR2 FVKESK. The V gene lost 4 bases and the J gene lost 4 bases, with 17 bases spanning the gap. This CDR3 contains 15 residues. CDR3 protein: CASSPNRWGSYEQYF. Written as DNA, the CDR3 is TGTGCCAGCAGCCCAAACAGGTGGGGGTCTTACGAGCAGTACTTC.

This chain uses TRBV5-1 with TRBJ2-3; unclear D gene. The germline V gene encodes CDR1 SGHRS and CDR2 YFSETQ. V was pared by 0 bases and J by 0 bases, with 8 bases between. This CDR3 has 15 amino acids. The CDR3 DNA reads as TGCGCCAGCAGCTTGGCTTCAGTTAGCACAGATACGCAGTATTTT. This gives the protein CASSLASVSTDTQYF.

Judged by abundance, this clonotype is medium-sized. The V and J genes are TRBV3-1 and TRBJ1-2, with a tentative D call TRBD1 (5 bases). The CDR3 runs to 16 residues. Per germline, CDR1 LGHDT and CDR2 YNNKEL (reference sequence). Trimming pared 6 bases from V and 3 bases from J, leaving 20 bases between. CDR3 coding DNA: TGTGCCAGCAGTAAGGAGGGCTTTCGCAGGGACTATGGCTACACCTTC. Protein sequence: CASSKEGFRRDYGYTF.

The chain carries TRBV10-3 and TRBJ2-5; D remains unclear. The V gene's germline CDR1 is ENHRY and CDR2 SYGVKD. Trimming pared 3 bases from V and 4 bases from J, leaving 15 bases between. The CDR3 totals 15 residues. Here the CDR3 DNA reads TGTGCCATCAGTGACACAGCTCGTGGTGGAGAGACCCAGTACTTC. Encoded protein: CAISDTARGGETQYF.

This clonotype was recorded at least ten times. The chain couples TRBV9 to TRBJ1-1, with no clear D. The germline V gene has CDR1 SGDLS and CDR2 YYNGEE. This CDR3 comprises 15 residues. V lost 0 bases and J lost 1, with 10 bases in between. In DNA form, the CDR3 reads TGTGCCAGCAGCGTAGAAGGACGGGGGAACACTGAAGCTTTCTTT. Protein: CASSVEGRGNTEAFF.

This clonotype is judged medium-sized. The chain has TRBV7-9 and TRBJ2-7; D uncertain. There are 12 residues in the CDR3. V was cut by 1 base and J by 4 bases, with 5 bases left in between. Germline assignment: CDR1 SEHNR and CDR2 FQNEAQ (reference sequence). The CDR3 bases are TGTGCCAGCAGCTTAGTGAGTTACGAGCAGTACTTC. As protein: CASSLVSYEQYF.

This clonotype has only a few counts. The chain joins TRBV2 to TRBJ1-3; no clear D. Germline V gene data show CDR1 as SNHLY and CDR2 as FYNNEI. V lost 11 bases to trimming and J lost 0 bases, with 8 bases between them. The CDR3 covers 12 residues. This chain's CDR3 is CACKASGNTIYF. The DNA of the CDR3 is TGTGCCTGCAAAGCCTCTGGAAACACCATATATTTT.

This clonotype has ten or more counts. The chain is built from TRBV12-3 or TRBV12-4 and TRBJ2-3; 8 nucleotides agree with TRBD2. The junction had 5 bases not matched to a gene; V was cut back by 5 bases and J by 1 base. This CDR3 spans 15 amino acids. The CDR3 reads CASSIQTSGTDTQYF. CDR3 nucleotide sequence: TGTGCCAGCAGTATTCAGACTAGCGGCACAGATACGCAGTATTTT.

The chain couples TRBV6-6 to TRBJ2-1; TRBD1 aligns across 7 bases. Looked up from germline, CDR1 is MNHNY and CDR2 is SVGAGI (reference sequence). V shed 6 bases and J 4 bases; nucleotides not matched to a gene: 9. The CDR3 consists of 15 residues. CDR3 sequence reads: CASRDEGGRYNEQFF. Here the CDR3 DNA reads TGTGCCAGCAGGGATGAAGGGGGCAGGTACAATGAGCAGTTCTTC.

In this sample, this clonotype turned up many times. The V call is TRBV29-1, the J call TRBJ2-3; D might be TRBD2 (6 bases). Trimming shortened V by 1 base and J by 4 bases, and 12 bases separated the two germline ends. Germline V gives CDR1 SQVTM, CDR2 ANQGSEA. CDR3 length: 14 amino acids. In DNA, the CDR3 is TGCAGCGTTGAAGGAGGACCGGGGGCAGATACGCAGTATTTT. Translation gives CSVEGGPGADTQYF.

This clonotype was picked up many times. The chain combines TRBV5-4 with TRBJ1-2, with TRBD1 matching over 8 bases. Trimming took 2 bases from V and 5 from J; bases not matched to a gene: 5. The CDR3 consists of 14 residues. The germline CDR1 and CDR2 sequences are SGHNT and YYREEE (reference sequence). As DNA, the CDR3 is TGTGCCAGCAGCTTTGACAGGGGAAAATATGGCTACACCTTC. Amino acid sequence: CASSFDRGKYGYTF.

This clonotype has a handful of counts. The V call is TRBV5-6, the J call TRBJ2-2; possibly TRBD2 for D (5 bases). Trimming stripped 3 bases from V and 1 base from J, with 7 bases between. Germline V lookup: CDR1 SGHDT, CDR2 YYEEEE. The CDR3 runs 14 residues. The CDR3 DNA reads TGTGCCAGCAGCTCGGCGGGGAACACCGGGGAGCTGTTTTTT. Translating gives CASSSAGNTGELFF.

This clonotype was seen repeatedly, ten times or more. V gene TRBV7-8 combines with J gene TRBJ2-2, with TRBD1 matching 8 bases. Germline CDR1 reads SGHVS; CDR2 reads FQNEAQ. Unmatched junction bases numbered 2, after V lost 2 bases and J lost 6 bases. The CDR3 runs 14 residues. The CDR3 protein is CASSLQGAAGELFF. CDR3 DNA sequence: TGTGCCAGCAGCTTACAGGGGGCTGCCGGGGAGCTGTTTTTT.

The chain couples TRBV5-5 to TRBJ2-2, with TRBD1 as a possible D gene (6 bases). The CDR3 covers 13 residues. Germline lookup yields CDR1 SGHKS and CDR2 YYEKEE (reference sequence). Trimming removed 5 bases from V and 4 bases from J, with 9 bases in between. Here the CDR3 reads CASSRDTTGELFF. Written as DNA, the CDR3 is TGTGCCAGCAGTAGGGACACCACCGGGGAGCTGTTTTTT.

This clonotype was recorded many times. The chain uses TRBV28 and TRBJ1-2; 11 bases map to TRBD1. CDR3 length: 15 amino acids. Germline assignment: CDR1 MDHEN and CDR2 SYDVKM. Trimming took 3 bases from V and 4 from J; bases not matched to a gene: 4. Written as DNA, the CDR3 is TGTGCCAGCAGTTTGGGAGGGACAGGGGGCTATGGCTACACCTTC. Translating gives CASSLGGTGGYGYTF.

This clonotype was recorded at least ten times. CDR3 sequence: CASSGLLDSPLHF. The CDR3 region has the DNA TGCGCCAGCAGTGGGCTACTGGATTCACCCCTCCACTTT. This chain connects TRBV5-1 to TRBJ1-6; no clear D gene. This CDR3 has 13 residues. CDR1 is SGHRS and CDR2 is YFSETQ in the germline V gene. V lost 5 bases, J lost 8 bases, and 11 bases lay in between.

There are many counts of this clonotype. The CDR3 spells CASSQTTDTQYF. DNA for the CDR3: TGTGCCAGCAGTCAGACCACAGATACGCAGTATTTT. This sequence joins TRBV27 and TRBJ2-3; D gene uncertain. The V end was cut by 5 bases, the J end by 2 bases, with 5 bases between. The germline V gene encodes CDR1 MNHEY and CDR2 SMNVEV (reference sequence). The CDR3 spans 12 residues.

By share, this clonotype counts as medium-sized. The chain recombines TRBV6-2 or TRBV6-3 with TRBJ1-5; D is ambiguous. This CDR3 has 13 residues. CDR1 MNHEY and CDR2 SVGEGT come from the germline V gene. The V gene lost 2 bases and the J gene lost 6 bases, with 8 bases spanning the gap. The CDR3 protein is CASSYGGPQPQHF. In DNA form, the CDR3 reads TGTGCCAGCAGTTACGGAGGGCCTCAGCCCCAGCATTTT.

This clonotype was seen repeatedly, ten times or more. This chain's CDR3 is CASSYGARTNFYGYTF. For the CDR3, the DNA is TGTGCCAGCAGTTACGGGGCACGGACCAACTTCTATGGCTACACCTTC. V and J are TRBV6-5 and TRBJ1-2; TRBD1 is a possible D gene (5 bases). The CDR3 runs to 16 residues. Looked up from germline, CDR1 is MNHEY and CDR2 is SVGAGI. V lost 2 bases and J 4 bases, leaving 17 bases between the germline ends.

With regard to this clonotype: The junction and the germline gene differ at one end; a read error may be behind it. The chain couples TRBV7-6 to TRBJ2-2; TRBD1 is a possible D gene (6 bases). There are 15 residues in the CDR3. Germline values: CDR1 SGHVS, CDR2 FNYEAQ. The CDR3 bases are TGTGCCAGCAGCTTAGACAGGGTGAACACCGGGGAGCTGCTTTTT. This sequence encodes CASSLDRVNTGELLF.

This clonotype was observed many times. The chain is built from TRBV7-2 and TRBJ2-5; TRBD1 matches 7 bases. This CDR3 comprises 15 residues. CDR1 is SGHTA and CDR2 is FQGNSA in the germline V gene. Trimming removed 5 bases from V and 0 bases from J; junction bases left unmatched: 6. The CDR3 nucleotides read TGTGCCAGCAGCCCCGGGACAGCGTACCAAGAGACCCAGTACTTC. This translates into CASSPGTAYQETQYF.